A single sample gave rise to the 27 T cell receptor beta chains below, sequenced in a study of OX40 agonist ivuxolimab in advanced cancers. Libraries were prepared by immunoSEQ multiplex PCR; TCRdb keeps only in-frame clonotypes and omits some of them. Of 36,000 or so clones listed, around 77% are singletons. The sequencing here drew on CD4+ or CD8+ T cells sorted from blood, taken in a trial of the OX40 agonist ivuxolimab. All receptors derive from an adult with an advanced solid tumor such as melanoma, head and neck, liver or kidney cancer.

The CDR3 DNA is TGTGCCAGCAGCAAAGGAAGACAGGTCGAAGGTATTGGCAATCAGCCCCAGCATTTT. This translates into CASSKGRQVEGIGNQPQHF. The rearrangement links TRBV21-1 to TRBJ1-5; whether TRBD1, the table's D call, matches the DNA was not checked. TRBV21-1 is reported as a pseudogene. The CDR3 has 19 amino acids.

The CDR3 here is CASSESTSTDTQYF. The CDR3 coding sequence is TGCGCCAGCAGTGAGTCGACTAGCACAGATACGCAGTATTTT. The rearrangement uses TRBV10-2 and TRBJ2-3; D unresolved. Trimming shortened V by 0 bases and J by 0 bases, and 4 bases separated the two germline ends. Germline V gene data show CDR1 as WSHSY and CDR2 as SAAADI. The CDR3 covers 14 residues.

The rearrangement joins TRBV4-1 to TRBJ2-5; D could derive from TRBD1 or TRBD2 (5 bases each). The V gene's germline CDR1 is MGHRA and CDR2 YSYEKL. The CDR3 runs to 15 residues. V gave up 6 bases and J gave up 1 base, with 15 bases separating them. CDR3 loop: CASSPRDLAQETQYF. CDR3 sequence (DNA): TGCGCCAGCAGTCCCCGGGACCTGGCCCAAGAGACCCAGTACTTC.

The rearrangement joins TRBV6-6 to TRBJ2-7, with D possibly matching TRBD2 (7 bases). Germline lookup yields CDR1 MNHNY and CDR2 SVGAGI (reference sequence). Trimming took 6 bases from V and 6 from J, leaving 15 bases between them. CDR3 size: 13 residues. Here the CDR3 DNA reads TGTGCCAGCAGCCTGCTCGGGGGGCGCGAGCAGTACTTC. Translation: CASSLLGGREQYF.

As to this clone: The sample contains more than one DNA sequence encoding this CDR3. This chain connects TRBV6-4 to TRBJ2-1, with no clear D. Germline values: CDR1 MRHNA, CDR2 SNTAGT. The CDR3 is 11 residues long. Between the trimmed V and J ends, which lost 8 bases and 8 bases, there was a span of 10 bases. The CDR3 sequence is CASSRGDEQFF. As DNA, the CDR3 is TGTGCCAGCTCCAGAGGCGATGAGCAGTTCTTC.

V usage is TRBV7-2 and J usage is TRBJ2-7; 8 bases map to TRBD1. Trimming removed 5 bases from V and 4 bases from J; junction bases left unmatched: 4. Per the germline V gene, CDR1 is SGHTA and CDR2 is FQGNSA. The CDR3 spans 13 residues. This chain's CDR3 is CASSPGQGYEQYF. Here the CDR3 DNA reads TGTGCCAGCAGCCCCGGACAGGGATACGAGCAGTACTTC. Complete variable domain (other parts from reference TRBV7-2 and TRBJ2-7): GAGVSQSPSNKVTEKGKDVELRCDPISGHTALYWYRQSLGQGLEFLIYFQGNSAPDKSGLPSDRFSAERTGGSVSTLTIQRTQQEDSAVYLCASSPGQGYEQYFGPGTRLTVT.

The rearrangement uses TRBV29-1 and TRBJ2-3; D possibly corresponds to TRBD1 (6 bases). Trimming took 7 bases from V and 5 from J, leaving 22 bases between them. CDR3 length: 15 residues. Germline lookup yields CDR1 SQVTM and CDR2 ANQGSEA. The CDR3 spells CSAPSRGGEGDTQYF. The CDR3 DNA sequence: TGCAGCGCCCCCAGCAGAGGGGGAGAGGGAGATACGCAGTATTTT.

The chain employs TRBV7-9 and TRBJ2-2; no firm D call. CDR3 length equals 14 residues. V was pared by 6 bases and J by 5 bases, with 13 bases between. Per germline, CDR1 SEHNR and CDR2 FQNEAQ (reference sequence). The CDR3 DNA sequence: TGTGCCAGCAGACCCCAGACACAGACCGGGGAGCTGTTTTTT. It yields the protein CASRPQTQTGELFF.

In nucleotides, the CDR3 is TGTGCCAGCAGTTTAACTACAAATTGGCCCCAGCATTTT. Residues: CASSLTTNWPQHF. The genes are TRBV27 and TRBJ1-5; D is unresolved. This CDR3 has 13 amino acids. The V gene's germline CDR1 is MNHEY and CDR2 SMNVEV (reference sequence). The V and J ends lost 2 bases and 9 bases respectively, with 11 bases between them.

This clone was detected once. The genes are TRBV28 and TRBJ2-5; D is uncertain. Trimming pared 2 bases from V and 2 bases from J, leaving 9 bases between. The CDR3 has 14 amino acids. Germline-derived CDR1 and CDR2 are MDHEN and SYDVKM. Written as DNA, the CDR3 is TGTGCCAGCAGTTTAGTCCCAGCGCAAGAGACCCAGTACTTC. Protein product: CASSLVPAQETQYF.

This chain links TRBV7-2 with TRBJ2-2; D not resolved. The V end lost 2 bases, the J end lost 1 base, and 5 bases lay between the germline ends. The CDR3 extends over 14 amino acids. Germline CDR1 SGHTA, CDR2 FQGNSA. The CDR3 region is CASSLNLNTGELFF. DNA for the CDR3: TGTGCCAGCAGCTTAAACTTGAACACCGGGGAGCTGTTTTTT. The full variable domain, rest sourced from reference TRBV7-2 and TRBJ2-2, is GAGVSQSPSNKVTEKGKDVELRCDPISGHTALYWYRQSLGQGLEFLIYFQGNSAPDKSGLPSDRFSAERTGGSVSTLTIQRTQQEDSAVYLCASSLNLNTGELFFGEGSRLTVL.

The chain has TRBV28 and TRBJ1-1, with 8 bases matching TRBD1. This CDR3 spans 13 amino acids. The germline gives CDR1 MDHEN, CDR2 SYDVKM. Trimming cost V 2 bases and J 6 bases; bases outside gene matches: 2. Here the CDR3 DNA reads TGTGCCAGCAGTTTACCAGGGGGCTCTGAAGCTTTCTTT. Translated, it gives CASSLPGGSEAFF.

The rearrangement joins TRBV6-5 to TRBJ2-7; TRBD2 agrees at 11 bases. V dropped 6 bases and J dropped 0; count of bases not matched to a gene: 4. Germline-derived CDR1 and CDR2 are MNHEY and SVGAGI. This CDR3 region has 15 residues. CDR3 in DNA: TGTGCCAGCAGCTCCGGGACTAGCGGCTCCTACGAGCAGTACTTC. Residues: CASSSGTSGSYEQYF.

The chain links TRBV5-6 to TRBJ1-1; TRBD1 matches at 9 bases. Germline CDR1 SGHDT, CDR2 YYEEEE. The CDR3 runs to 14 residues. The V gene end was trimmed by 5 bases and the J gene end by 4 bases; junction bases not matched to a gene: 6. This CDR3 reads CASRGTGSRTEAFF. CDR3 in DNA: TGTGCCAGCAGGGGGACAGGGTCCCGCACTGAAGCTTTCTTT.

The chain recombines TRBV28 with TRBJ2-2, with 8 bases lining up with TRBD2. Looked up from germline, CDR1 is MDHEN and CDR2 is SYDVKM. The length of the CDR3 is 17 residues. The ends lost 3 bases at V and 4 bases at J; junction bases unmatched: 10. This chain's CDR3 is CASSFPREAVGTGELFF. The CDR3 nucleotides are TGTGCCAGCAGTTTTCCGCGGGAGGCCGTGGGCACCGGGGAGCTGTTTTTT.

V gene TRBV10-1 combines with J gene TRBJ2-7; D is unresolved. This CDR3 is built from 14 residues. In germline, CDR1 is WNHNN, CDR2 SYGVQD (reference sequence). V was pared by 3 bases and J by 4 bases, with 13 bases between. The CDR3: CASSELSAVYEQYF. The CDR3 bases are TGCGCCAGCAGTGAATTGTCGGCAGTATACGAGCAGTACTTC.

This clone has a handful of counts. The genes are TRBV13 and TRBJ1-2; 9 bases match TRBD1. CDR3 size: 14 residues. CDR1 is PRHDT, CDR2 FYEKMQ, per germline (reference sequence). The J segment lost 6 bases and the V segment lost 4 bases, leaving 6 bases of the junction unmatched. The CDR3 loop is CASSSTGGKDGYTF. The CDR3 coding sequence is TGTGCCAGCAGCTCTACAGGGGGCAAGGATGGCTACACCTTC.

This chain links TRBV29-1 with TRBJ2-2, with D perhaps TRBD2 (6 bases). The V end was cut by 4 bases, the J end by 2 bases, with 8 bases between. Germline CDR1 and CDR2: SQVTM and ANQGSEA. The CDR3 has 13 amino acids. In DNA form, the CDR3 reads TGCAGCGTTGTAGCGGAAAACACCGGGGAGCTGTTTTTT. Its protein is CSVVAENTGELFF.

The rearrangement links TRBV29-1 to TRBJ1-2, with D hard to call. CDR1 and CDR2 (germline): SQVTM, ANQGSEA. V lost 2 bases and J 5 bases, leaving 9 bases between the germline ends. The CDR3 is 12 amino acids. This CDR3 is CSVERLEYGYTF. The CDR3 DNA is TGCAGCGTTGAACGACTGGAGTATGGCTACACCTTC.

The chain links TRBV9 to TRBJ1-2, with D perhaps TRBD1 (6 bases). Trimming took off 0 bases at V and 4 bases at J, with 10 bases between the two ends. The germline CDR1 and CDR2 sequences are SGDLS and YYNGEE. There are 14 residues in the CDR3. CDR3 sequence (DNA): TGTGCCAGCAGCGTAGATGGGGGGCTCTATGGCTACACCTTC. Residues: CASSVDGGLYGYTF.

This clone was counted only a few times. This chain connects TRBV28 to TRBJ2-1, with 8 bases that match TRBD2. CDR1 and CDR2 (germline): MDHEN, SYDVKM. There are 15 residues in the CDR3. The V segment lost 4 bases and the J segment 7 bases; nucleotides outside the gene matches: 9. The CDR3 is CASSSLAGGGNEQFF. DNA of the CDR3: TGTGCCAGCAGTTCCTTGGCGGGAGGTGGAAATGAGCAGTTCTTC.

This clone was seen once. The chain is built from TRBV10-2 and TRBJ2-7; D possibly corresponds to TRBD1 (6 bases). CDR3 length: 16 amino acids. Germline V gives CDR1 WSHSY, CDR2 SAAADI. Deletions cut 3 bases from V and 0 bases from J, with 15 bases between. The CDR3 protein is CASSDIQGVDSYEQYF. The CDR3 DNA sequence: TGCGCCAGCAGTGATATACAGGGAGTAGACTCCTACGAGCAGTACTTC.

This clone was detected only a few times. The chain uses TRBV28 and TRBJ2-5; possibly TRBD1 for D (6 bases). V lost 3 bases and J 2 bases, leaving 10 bases between the germline ends. The CDR3 consists of 14 residues. Germline V CDR1 and CDR2: MDHEN, SYDVKM. The CDR3 nucleotides are TGTGCCAGCAGTTTCTGGGGGCGGCAAGAGACCCAGTACTTC. Translating gives CASSFWGRQETQYF.

The CDR3 bases are TGTGCCAGCAGCCCCCGGGGGGGAGGCAATGAGCAGTTCTTC. This encodes CASSPRGGGNEQFF. The gene calls are TRBV7-3 and TRBJ2-1; 8 positions match TRBD2. Germline V gives CDR1 SGHTA, CDR2 FQGTGA. The CDR3 sequence is 14 residues long. With 5 bases clipped from V and 6 bases from J, the junction kept 6 bases outside the gene matches. Full variable domain (missing parts from reference TRBV7-3 and TRBJ2-1): GAGVSQTPSNKVTEKGKYVELRCDPISGHTALYWYRQSLGQGPEFLIYFQGTGAADDSGLPNDRFFAVRPEGSVSTLKIQRTERGDSAVYLCASSPRGGGNEQFFGPGTRLTVL.

The rearrangement uses TRBV4-1 and TRBJ1-5; D is uncertain. The CDR3 sequence is 15 residues long. The germline gives CDR1 MGHRA, CDR2 YSYEKL. Between the trimmed V and J ends, which lost 0 bases and 9 bases, there was a span of 15 bases. CDR3 in amino acids: CASSQERVSFLPQHF. In nucleotides, the CDR3 is TGCGCCAGCAGCCAAGAGAGAGTCAGCTTTTTGCCCCAGCATTTT.

V and J are TRBV11-2 and TRBJ1-1; D not resolved. The CDR3 loop spans 15 amino acids. Germline lookup yields CDR1 SGHAT and CDR2 FQNNGV. Trimming shortened V by 0 bases and J by 1 base, and 9 bases separated the two germline ends. CDR3 amino acids: CASSLDWAENTEAFF. In nucleotides, the CDR3 is TGTGCCAGCAGCTTAGATTGGGCAGAGAACACTGAAGCTTTCTTT.

V is TRBV7-6 and J is TRBJ2-2; a possible D gene is TRBD2 (6 bases). V lost 1 base and J lost 1, with 19 bases in between. Germline loops: CDR1 SGHVS, CDR2 FNYEAQ. CDR3 length equals 19 residues. CDR3: CASSLGKGLSSVNTGELFF. CDR3 coding DNA: TGTGCCAGCAGCTTAGGGAAGGGACTTTCTTCGGTGAACACCGGGGAGCTGTTTTTT.